Shown below are 22 T cell receptor beta chains from a single sample sequenced in a study of T-cell memory formation after mild COVID-19. TCRdb called the 5' RACE reads again in MiXCR, with one record for every CDR3 protein. The profile shows 350,000 to 500,000 distinct CDR3 sequences, 15% to 25% of them singletons. The source material was PBMCs or a T cell subset sorted from them (not recorded which). These receptors originate from an adult woman who had mild COVID-19 (a few samples of this study predate the infection). Cell type and time point are not known.

The chain recombines TRBV2 with TRBJ2-3; maybe TRBD2 (5 bases). CDR1 and CDR2 (germline): SNHLY, FYNNEI. This CDR3 is built from 17 residues. V dropped 3 bases and J dropped 0 bases, with 16 bases sitting between them. The CDR3: CASSDRWLATSTDTQYF. DNA for the CDR3: TGTGCCAGCAGTGACAGGTGGTTAGCGACTAGCACAGATACGCAGTATTTT.

This clonotype was counted ten times or more. V gene TRBV12-3 or TRBV12-4 combines with J gene TRBJ1-1; TRBD1 matches 11 bases. V was pared by 6 bases and J by 0 bases, with 6 bases of the junction left unmatched. The CDR3 runs 16 residues. In DNA form, the CDR3 reads TGTGCCAGCAGACACGGACAGGGGGCGTTGAACACTGAAGCTTTCTTT. This sequence encodes CASRHGQGALNTEAFF.

This clonotype was counted between two and nine times. This chain links TRBV18 with TRBJ2-7; 10 nucleotides agree with TRBD2. With 0 bases clipped from V and 2 bases from J, the junction kept 7 bases outside the gene matches. Germline V gives CDR1 KGHSH, CDR2 LQKENI. This CDR3 has 17 residues. CDR3 sequence: CASSPPGFLAGAYEQYF. In DNA, the CDR3 is TGTGCCAGCTCACCACCAGGGTTCCTAGCGGGAGCCTACGAGCAGTACTTC.

Only a few counts were recorded for this clonotype. This chain joins TRBV6-1 and TRBJ1-5; no clear D. The CDR3 sequence is 17 residues long. Deletions cut 3 bases from V and 0 bases from J, with 15 bases between. Germline CDR1 reads MNHNS; CDR2 reads SASEGT. CDR3 region: CASSDQTAGYSNQPQHF. The CDR3 DNA is TGTGCCAGCAGTGATCAGACGGCGGGGTATAGCAATCAGCCCCAGCATTTT.

This clonotype was seen repeatedly, ten times or more. The chain is built from TRBV5-1 and TRBJ1-2, with unresolved D. Germline assignment: CDR1 SGHRS and CDR2 YFSETQ. Deletions cut 1 base from V and 4 bases from J, with 5 bases between. The CDR3 length is 12 residues. The DNA of the CDR3 is TGCGCCAGCAGCTTGAATCGCTATGGCTACACCTTC. This gives the protein CASSLNRYGYTF.

The chain carries TRBV20-1 and TRBJ2-7; D ambiguous. CDR1 DFQATT and CDR2 SNEGSKA come from the germline V gene (reference sequence). V gave up 3 bases and J gave up 4 bases, with 7 bases separating them. This CDR3 is 11 amino acids long. Here the CDR3 reads CSARKDYEQYF. The DNA of the CDR3 is TGCAGTGCTAGGAAGGATTACGAGCAGTACTTC.

The chain couples TRBV29-1 to TRBJ2-7; 16 nucleotides match TRBD2. The CDR3 runs 16 residues. After removal of 2 bases from V and 4 bases from J, the junction contained 5 bases not matched to a gene. CDR1 and CDR2 from the germline V gene are SQVTM and ANQGSEA. The CDR3 coding sequence is TGCAGCGTTGAAAAAGGGACTAGCGGGAGGGCGTACGAGCAGTACTTC. The encoded protein is CSVEKGTSGRAYEQYF.

V usage is TRBV30 and J usage is TRBJ2-7; D not certain. The CDR3 covers 14 residues. The V end was cut by 0 bases, the J end by 4 bases, with 13 bases between. CDR1 is GTSNPN, CDR2 SVGIG, per germline (reference sequence). CDR3 protein: CAWSVGGVEYEQYF. The CDR3 coding sequence is TGTGCCTGGAGTGTTGGTGGCGTTGAGTACGAGCAGTACTTC.

This clonotype was picked up a small number of times. The V and J genes are TRBV7-2 and TRBJ2-7; tentatively, D is TRBD2 (5 bases). The CDR3 is made up of 14 amino acids. V was shortened by 4 bases and J by 3 bases, with 13 bases between the two germline ends. Germline V CDR1 and CDR2: SGHTA, FQGNSA. This CDR3 is CASSYPGSIYEQYF. CDR3 in DNA: TGTGCCAGCAGCTACCCGGGATCAATCTACGAGCAGTACTTC.

The chain has TRBV4-1 and TRBJ2-2; 8 bases are a match to TRBD2. Germline-derived CDR1 and CDR2 are MGHRA and YSYEKL. The CDR3 extends over 14 amino acids. V lost 6 bases, J lost 6 bases, and 6 bases stayed unmatched. The CDR3 spells CASSYAGGPGELFF. In nucleotides, the CDR3 is TGCGCCAGCAGTTATGCGGGGGGCCCCGGGGAGCTGTTTTTT.

J is TRBJ2-1 and V is TRBV7-2, with 9 bases identical to TRBD1. Per the germline V gene, CDR1 is SGHTA and CDR2 is FQGNSA. The CDR3 loop spans 15 amino acids. The J segment lost 10 bases and the V segment lost 5 bases, leaving 12 bases of the junction unmatched. The CDR3 is CASSESGQGKREQFF. The CDR3, as DNA: TGTGCCAGCAGCGAATCGGGACAGGGTAAACGGGAGCAGTTCTTC.

The table lists this clonotype with a few counts. The rearrangement joins TRBV18 to TRBJ2-5, with TRBD2 matching over 7 bases. CDR3 length: 15 amino acids. The germline V gene has CDR1 KGHSH and CDR2 LQKENI. Trimming at V came to 5 bases and at J to 7 bases, leaving 13 bases not matched to a gene. In DNA, the CDR3 is TGTGCCAGCTCAGACCTAGCGGCTTCACCAGGGACCCAGTACTTC. Translating it yields CASSDLAASPGTQYF.

The chain employs TRBV18 and TRBJ2-2, with 7 bases identical to TRBD1. This CDR3 is 16 amino acids long. Germline V CDR1 and CDR2: KGHSH, LQKENI. V gave up 6 bases and J gave up 3 bases; unmatched junction bases: 10. CDR3: CASSLRQGGDTGELFF. The CDR3 bases are TGTGCCAGCTCCCTCAGACAGGGCGGAGACACCGGGGAGCTGTTTTTT. Filled out from reference TRBV18 and TRBJ2-2, the complete variable domain reads NAGVMQNPRHLVRRRGQEARLRCSPMKGHSHVYWYRQLPEEGLKFMVYLQKENIIDESGMPKERFSAEFPKEGPSILRIQQVVRGDSAAYFCASSLRQGGDTGELFFGEGSRLTVL.

The V and J genes are TRBV7-8 and TRBJ2-3; possibly TRBD2 for D (6 bases). From germline, CDR1 is SGHVS and CDR2 FQNEAQ. With 4 bases removed from V and 1 base from J, the gap between germline ends came to 12 bases. The length of the CDR3 is 15 residues. This CDR3 reads CASSSGLSGTDTQYF. The CDR3, as DNA: TGTGCCAGCAGCTCAGGACTATCAGGCACAGATACGCAGTATTTT. The whole variable domain, remainder taken from reference TRBV7-8 and TRBJ2-3, is GAGVSQSPRYKVAKRGQDVALRCDPISGHVSLFWYQQALGQGPEFLTYFQNEAQLDKSGLPSDRFFAERPEGSVSTLKIQRTQQEDSAVYLCASSSGLSGTDTQYFGPGTRLTVL.

CDR3 sequence (DNA): TGCGCCAGCAGCTTGGAGTTCGGGACTAGCATTGACCAAGAGACCCAGTACTTC. It translates to CASSLEFGTSIDQETQYF. The V and J genes are TRBV5-1 and TRBJ2-5; 9 bases map to TRBD2. The CDR3 has 18 residues. Germline CDR1 and CDR2: SGHRS and YFSETQ. V shed 0 bases, J shed 0 bases, and the junction held 9 bases outside the gene matches.

This rearrangement joins TRBV7-6 to TRBJ2-7; no clear D. The CDR3 is 14 residues long. Trimming left V 2 bases short and J 2 bases short, with 10 bases between. Germline CDR1 reads SGHVS; CDR2 reads FNYEAQ. The CDR3 DNA reads TGTGCCAGCAGCTTATTTGGTGTACCCTACGAGCAGTACTTC. Its translation is CASSLFGVPYEQYF.

This clonotype was counted between two and nine times. CDR3 DNA: TGTGCCAGCACCCCAGCGGGATCTAAGGATGAGCAGTTCTTC. Its protein product is CASTPAGSKDEQFF. The chain couples TRBV12-3 or TRBV12-4 to TRBJ2-1; TRBD2 agrees at 7 bases. V dropped 7 bases and J dropped 8; count of bases not matched to a gene: 11. CDR3 size: 14 residues.

This clonotype was counted only a few times. The genes are TRBV11-1 and TRBJ1-2; possibly TRBD1 for D (6 bases). V lost 5 bases and J 4 bases, leaving 14 bases between the germline ends. Germline V CDR1 and CDR2: SGHAT, FQDESV (reference sequence). CDR3 size: 14 residues. This chain's CDR3 is CASSHRWGLYGYTF. In DNA form, the CDR3 reads TGTGCCAGCAGCCACCGGTGGGGGCTCTATGGCTACACCTTC.

The chain links TRBV15 to TRBJ2-2, with 8 bases aligning to TRBD2. Germline V gene sequence: CDR1 LNHNV, CDR2 YYDKDF (reference sequence). There are 21 residues in the CDR3. The junction had 16 bases not matched to a gene; V was cut back by 0 bases and J by 1 base. CDR3: CATSREGLTGLVYRNTGELFF. Here the CDR3 DNA reads TGTGCCACCAGCAGAGAAGGATTGACGGGACTAGTATATAGGAACACCGGGGAGCTGTTTTTT.

The chain links TRBV4-2 to TRBJ1-4; weak D call: TRBD1 (5 bases). V was pared by 1 base and J by 5 bases, with 11 bases between. The CDR3 is made up of 15 amino acids. In germline, CDR1 is LGHNA, CDR2 YNFKEQ. The CDR3 DNA reads as TGTGCCAGCAGCCAAGCCAGGGAGGGAAATGAAAAACTGTTTTTT. Its translation: CASSQAREGNEKLFF.

The rearrangement uses TRBV5-1 and TRBJ2-3, with TRBD2 identical over 8 bases. Germline assignment: CDR1 SGHRS and CDR2 YFSETQ. Trimming took 3 bases from V and 3 from J; bases not matched to a gene: 9. This CDR3 is 16 amino acids long. Written as DNA, the CDR3 is TGCGCCAGCAGCTCCCCGAGCGGGAGCATGACAGATACGCAGTATTTT. This codes for CASSSPSGSMTDTQYF.

The J gene is TRBJ2-1, the V gene TRBV24-1, with D perhaps matching TRBD2 (6 bases). V lost 2 bases to trimming and J lost 5 bases, with 12 bases between them. CDR3 size: 15 residues. Looked up from germline, CDR1 is KGHDR and CDR2 is SFDVKD. Here the CDR3 reads CATSDWTTGNNEQFF. The CDR3 bases are TGTGCCACCAGTGATTGGACTACAGGAAACAATGAGCAGTTCTTC.